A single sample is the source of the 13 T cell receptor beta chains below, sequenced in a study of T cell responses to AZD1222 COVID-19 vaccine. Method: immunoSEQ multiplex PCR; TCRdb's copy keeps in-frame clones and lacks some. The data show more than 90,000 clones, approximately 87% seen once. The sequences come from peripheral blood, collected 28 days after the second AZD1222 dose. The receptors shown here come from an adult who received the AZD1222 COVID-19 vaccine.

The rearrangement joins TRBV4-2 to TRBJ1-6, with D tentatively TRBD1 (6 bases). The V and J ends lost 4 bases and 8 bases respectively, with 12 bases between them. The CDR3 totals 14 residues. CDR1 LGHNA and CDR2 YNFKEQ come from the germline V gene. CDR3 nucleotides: TGTGCCAGCAGCCGGGGGGGCACGGATTCACCCCTCCACTTT. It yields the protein CASSRGGTDSPLHF.

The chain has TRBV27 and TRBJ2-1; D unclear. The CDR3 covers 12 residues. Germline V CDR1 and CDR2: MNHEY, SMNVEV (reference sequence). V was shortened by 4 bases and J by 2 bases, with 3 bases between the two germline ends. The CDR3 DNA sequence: TGTGCCAGCAGTTCCCCCTACAATGAGCAGTTCTTC. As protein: CASSSPYNEQFF.

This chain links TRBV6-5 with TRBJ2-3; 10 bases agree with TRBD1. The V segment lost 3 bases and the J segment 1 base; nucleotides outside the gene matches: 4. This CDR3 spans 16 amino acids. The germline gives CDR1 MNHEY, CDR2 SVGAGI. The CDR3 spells CASSYTGTGGTDTQYF. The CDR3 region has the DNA TGTGCCAGCAGTTATACCGGGACAGGGGGCACAGATACGCAGTATTTT.

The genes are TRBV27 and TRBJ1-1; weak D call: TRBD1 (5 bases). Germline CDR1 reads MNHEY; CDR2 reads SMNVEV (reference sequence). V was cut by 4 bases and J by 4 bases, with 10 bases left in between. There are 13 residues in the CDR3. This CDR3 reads CASSSGRITEAFF. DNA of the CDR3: TGTGCCAGCAGTTCGGGACGGATCACTGAAGCTTTCTTT.

The CDR3 region is CAWTSGTTSSYEQYF. CDR3 coding DNA: TGTGCCTGGACTAGCGGGACGACGAGCTCCTACGAGCAGTACTTC. The J gene is TRBJ2-7, the V gene TRBV30; TRBD2 agrees at 9 bases. Germline assignment: CDR1 GTSNPN and CDR2 SVGIG (reference sequence). Germline trimming cut 4 bases from V and 0 bases from J; bases unmatched to any gene: 7. This CDR3 region has 15 residues.

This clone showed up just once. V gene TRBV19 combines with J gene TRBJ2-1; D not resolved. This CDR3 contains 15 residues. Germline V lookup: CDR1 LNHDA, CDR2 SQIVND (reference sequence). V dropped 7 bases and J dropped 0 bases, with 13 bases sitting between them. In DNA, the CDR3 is TGTGCCAGTATGATAGACTCCCGCTCCTACAATGAGCAGTTCTTC. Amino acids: CASMIDSRSYNEQFF. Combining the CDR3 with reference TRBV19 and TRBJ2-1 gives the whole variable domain DGGITQSPKYLFRKEGQNVTLSCEQNLNHDAMYWYRQDPGQGLRLIYYSQIVNDFQKGDIAEGYSVSREKKESFPLTVTSAQKNPTAFYLCASMIDSRSYNEQFFGPGTRLTVL.

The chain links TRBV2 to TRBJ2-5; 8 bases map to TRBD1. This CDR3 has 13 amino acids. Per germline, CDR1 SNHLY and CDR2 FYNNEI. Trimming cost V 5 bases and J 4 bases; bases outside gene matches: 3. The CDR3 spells CASSPRGPETQYF. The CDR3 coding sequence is TGTGCCAGCAGTCCCAGGGGGCCAGAGACCCAGTACTTC.

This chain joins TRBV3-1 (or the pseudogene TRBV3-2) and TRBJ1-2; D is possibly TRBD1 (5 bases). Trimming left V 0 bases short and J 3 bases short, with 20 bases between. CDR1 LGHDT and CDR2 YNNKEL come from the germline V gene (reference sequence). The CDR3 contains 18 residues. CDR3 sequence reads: CASSQDRRGGSVDYGYTF. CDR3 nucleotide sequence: TGTGCCAGCAGCCAAGATAGGAGGGGAGGCAGCGTGGACTATGGCTACACCTTC.

The CDR3 region is CASSFQGMLQYF. CDR3 coding DNA: TGTGCCAGCAGTTTTCAGGGGATGTTGCAGTACTTC. The chain carries TRBV28 and TRBJ2-7; D may be TRBD1 (6 bases). Trimming shortened V by 3 bases and J by 9 bases, and 12 bases separated the two germline ends. This CDR3 region has 12 residues. Per the germline V gene, CDR1 is MDHEN and CDR2 is SYDVKM.

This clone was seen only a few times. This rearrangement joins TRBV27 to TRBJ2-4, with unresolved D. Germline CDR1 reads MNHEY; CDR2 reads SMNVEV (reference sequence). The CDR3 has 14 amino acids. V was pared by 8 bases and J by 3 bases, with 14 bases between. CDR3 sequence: CASRTVRDKNIQYF. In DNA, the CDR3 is TGTGCCAGCCGGACGGTACGCGACAAAAACATTCAGTACTTC.

CDR3 in amino acids: CASSNQGISYEQYF. For the CDR3, the DNA is TGTGCCAGCAGTAACCAGGGGATCTCCTACGAGCAGTACTTC. V usage is TRBV6-5 and J usage is TRBJ2-7, with a tentative D call TRBD1 (6 bases). V was pared by 5 bases and J by 0 bases, with 11 bases between. From germline, CDR1 is MNHEY and CDR2 SVGAGI. There are 14 residues in the CDR3.

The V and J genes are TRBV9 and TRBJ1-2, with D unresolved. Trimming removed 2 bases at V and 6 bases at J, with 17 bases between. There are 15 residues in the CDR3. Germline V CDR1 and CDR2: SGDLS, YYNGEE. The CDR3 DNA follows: TGTGCCAGCAGCGTTACGACGGGCCTATCCCATGGCTACACCTTC. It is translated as CASSVTTGLSHGYTF.

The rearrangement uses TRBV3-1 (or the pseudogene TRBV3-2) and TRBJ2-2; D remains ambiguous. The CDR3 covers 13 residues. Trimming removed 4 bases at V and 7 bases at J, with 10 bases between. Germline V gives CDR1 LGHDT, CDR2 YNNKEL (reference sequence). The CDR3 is CASSPSNGGELFF. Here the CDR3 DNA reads TGTGCCAGCAGCCCGAGTAACGGCGGGGAGCTGTTTTTT.